Listed below are T cell receptor beta chains from one sample, sequenced in a study of blood T cell repertoires in COVID-19. TCRdb's copy holds only in-frame clones and misses some; the assay was immunoSEQ multiplex PCR. This table holds around 200,000 clones, 75% to 90% found once. Sequencing used PBMCs or T cells enriched from blood (not recorded which). These receptors came from a woman aged 18-29 years who had recovered from COVID-19. The CDR3 runs from the conserved cysteine through the conserved F or W. The D gene is left open where the match is weak.

TRBV5-1	-	TRBJ2-7	CASSSGTTKGQSYEQYF	TGCGCCAGCAGCTCCGGGACAACGAAGGGCCAATCCTACGAGCAGTACTTC
TRBV28	-	TRBJ1-1	CASSPPGTFIDTEAFF	TGTGCCAGCAGCCCCCCCGGGACATTTATCGACACTGAAGCTTTCTTT
TRBV9	TRBD2	TRBJ2-3	CASSVESRGGTSGRIDTDTQYF	TGTGCCAGCAGCGTAGAAAGTAGGGGCGGGACTAGCGGGAGGATCGACACAGATACGCAGTATTTT
TRBV20-1	-	TRBJ2-7	CSARTAYEQYF	TGCAGTGCTAGGACTGCCTACGAGCAGTACTTC
TRBV6-2/TRBV6-3	-	TRBJ1-4	CASSRATNEKLFF	TGTGCCAGCAGTCGTGCAACTAATGAAAAACTGTTTTTT
TRBV18	-	TRBJ2-5	CASSPPGTNTQETQYF	TGTGCCAGCTCACCACCCGGGACAAACACACAAGAGACCCAGTACTTC
TRBV28	-	TRBJ1-5	CASSLLGAGPIVNQPQHF	TGTGCCAGCAGTTTACTGGGGGCCGGGCCCATCGTCAATCAGCCCCAGCATTTT
TRBV28	TRBD1	TRBJ2-2	CASSLTGGPGELFF	TGTGCCAGCAGTTTAACAGGGGGACCCGGGGAGCTGTTTTTT
TRBV5-4	-	TRBJ2-1	CASSLDQYNEQFF	TGTGCCAGCAGCTTGGACCAGTACAATGAGCAGTTCTTC
TRBV24-1	TRBD2	TRBJ2-7	CATPRSGREYEQYF	TGTGCCACCCCTCGGAGCGGGAGAGAATACGAGCAGTACTTC
TRBV10-3	TRBD2	TRBJ2-3	CAITGGSGSPRVDTQYF	TGTGCCATCACTGGTGGTAGCGGGAGCCCACGCGTAGATACGCAGTATTTT
TRBV5-4	TRBD1	TRBJ1-6	CASSLVGTGVNSPLHF	TGTGCCAGCAGCTTGGTCGGAACAGGGGTGAACTCACCCCTCCACTTT
TRBV7-9	TRBD2	TRBJ2-3	CASSISGLSTDTQYF	TGTGCCAGCAGCATTAGCGGGCTGAGCACAGATACGCAGTATTTT
TRBV5-5	TRBD1	TRBJ2-3	CASSSGTGLPDTQYF	TGTGCCAGCAGCTCCGGGACAGGGCTCCCAGATACGCAGTATTTT
TRBV9	-	TRBJ2-5	CASSVGGRPGRETQYF	TGTGCCAGCAGCGTAGGAGGTCGGCCCGGGAGAGAGACCCAGTACTTC